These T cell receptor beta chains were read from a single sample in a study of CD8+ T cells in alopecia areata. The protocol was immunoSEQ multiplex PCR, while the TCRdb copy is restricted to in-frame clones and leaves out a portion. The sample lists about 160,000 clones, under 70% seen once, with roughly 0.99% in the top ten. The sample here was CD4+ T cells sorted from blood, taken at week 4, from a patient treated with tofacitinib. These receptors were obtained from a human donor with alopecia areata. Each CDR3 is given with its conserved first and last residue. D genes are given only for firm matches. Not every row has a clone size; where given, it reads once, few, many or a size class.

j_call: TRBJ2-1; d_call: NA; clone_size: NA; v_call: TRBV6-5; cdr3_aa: CASGVGGVGGEQFF; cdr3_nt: TGTGCCAGCGGTGTCGGGGGAGTCGGCGGTGAGCAGTTCTTC
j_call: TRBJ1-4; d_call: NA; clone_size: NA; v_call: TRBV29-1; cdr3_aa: CSVRKNEKLFF; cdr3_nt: TGCAGCGTTCGGAAGAATGAAAAACTGTTTTTT
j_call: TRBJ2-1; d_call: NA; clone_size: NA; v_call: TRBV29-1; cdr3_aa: CSVLTGASYNEQFF; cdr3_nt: TGCAGCGTTCTCACCGGGGCGTCCTACAATGAGCAGTTCTTC
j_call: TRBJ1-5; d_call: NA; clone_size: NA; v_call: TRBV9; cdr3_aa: CASSQGPNSNQPQHF; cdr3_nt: TGTGCCAGCAGCCAGGGGCCTAATAGCAATCAGCCCCAGCATTTT
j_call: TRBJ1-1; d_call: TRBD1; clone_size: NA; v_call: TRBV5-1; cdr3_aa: CASSKGQGTTEAFF; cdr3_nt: TGCGCCAGCAGCAAGGGACAGGGGACCACTGAAGCTTTCTTT
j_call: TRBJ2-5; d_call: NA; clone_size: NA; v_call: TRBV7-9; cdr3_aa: CASSLGLGETQYF; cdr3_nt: TGTGCCAGCAGCTTAGGACTAGGGGAGACCCAGTACTTC
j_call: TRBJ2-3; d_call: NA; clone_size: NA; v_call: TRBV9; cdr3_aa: CASSVRESTDTQYF; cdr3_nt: TGTGCCAGCAGCGTGAGGGAAAGCACAGATACGCAGTATTTT
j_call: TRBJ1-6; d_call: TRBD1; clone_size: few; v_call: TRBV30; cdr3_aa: CACTGGRALHF; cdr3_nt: TGTGCCTGTACAGGGGGGCGGGCCCTCCACTTT
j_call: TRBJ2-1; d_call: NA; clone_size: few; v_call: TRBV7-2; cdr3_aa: CASSLDGGFSYNEQFF; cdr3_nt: TGTGCCAGCAGCTTAGATGGGGGTTTCTCCTACAATGAGCAGTTCTTC
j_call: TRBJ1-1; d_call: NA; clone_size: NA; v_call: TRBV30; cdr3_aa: CAWSPRFEAFF; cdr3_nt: TGTGCCTGGAGTCCCAGGTTTGAAGCTTTCTTT
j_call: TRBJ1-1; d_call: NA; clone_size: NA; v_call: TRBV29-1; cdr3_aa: CSGRQDTEAFF; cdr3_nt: TGCAGCGGCAGACAGGACACTGAAGCTTTCTTT
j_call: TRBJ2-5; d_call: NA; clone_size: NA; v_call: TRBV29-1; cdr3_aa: CSVDLRARETQYF; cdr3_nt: TGCAGCGTTGACTTGAGGGCTCGGGAGACCCAGTACTTC
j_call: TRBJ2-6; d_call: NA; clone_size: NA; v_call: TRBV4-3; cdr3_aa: CASSREQGSGANVLTF; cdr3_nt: TGCGCCAGCAGCCGGGAACAGGGCAGTGGGGCCAACGTCCTGACTTTC
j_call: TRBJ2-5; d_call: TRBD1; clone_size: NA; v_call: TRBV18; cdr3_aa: CASSPPGQARETQYF; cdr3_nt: TGTGCCAGCTCACCACCGGGACAGGCAAGGGAGACCCAGTACTTC
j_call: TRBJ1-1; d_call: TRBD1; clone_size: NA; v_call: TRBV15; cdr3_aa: CATSGLDRVTEAFF; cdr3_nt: TGTGCCACCAGCGGCCTGGACAGGGTCACTGAAGCTTTCTTT
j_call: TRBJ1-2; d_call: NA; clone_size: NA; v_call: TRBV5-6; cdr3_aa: CASSLELGQTYGYTF; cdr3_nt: TGTGCCAGCAGCTTGGAACTCGGGCAGACCTATGGCTACACCTTC
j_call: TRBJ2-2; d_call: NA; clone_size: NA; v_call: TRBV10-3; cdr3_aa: CAISSPQTGELFF; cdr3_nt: TGTGCCATCAGTTCCCCCCAAACCGGGGAGCTGTTTTTT
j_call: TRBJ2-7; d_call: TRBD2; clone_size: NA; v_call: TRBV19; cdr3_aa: CASTAGRGYEQYF; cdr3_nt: TGTGCCAGTACCGCCGGGAGGGGCTACGAGCAGTACTTC
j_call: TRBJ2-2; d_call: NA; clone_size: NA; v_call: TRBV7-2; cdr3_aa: CASSRDFTGELFF; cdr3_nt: TGTGCCAGCAGTCGGGACTTCACCGGGGAGCTGTTTTTT
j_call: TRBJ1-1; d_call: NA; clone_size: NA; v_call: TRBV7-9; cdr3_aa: CASSLVVRTRGDTEAFF; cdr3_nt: TGTGCCAGCAGCTTAGTGGTCAGGACGAGGGGGGACACTGAAGCTTTCTTT
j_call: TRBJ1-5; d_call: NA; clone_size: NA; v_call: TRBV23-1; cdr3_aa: CASSVRRSQPQHF; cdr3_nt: TGCGCCAGCAGTGTTCGCAGGAGTCAGCCCCAGCATTTT
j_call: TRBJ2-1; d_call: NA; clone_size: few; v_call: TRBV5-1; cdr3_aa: CASSSSPGPSYNEQFF; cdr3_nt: TGCGCCAGCAGCTCGAGCCCAGGGCCTTCCTACAATGAGCAGTTCTTC
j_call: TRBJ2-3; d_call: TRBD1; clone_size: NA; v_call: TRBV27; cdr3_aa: CASSPDRGTDTQYF; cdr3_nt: TGTGCCAGCAGTCCGGACAGGGGCACAGATACGCAGTATTTT
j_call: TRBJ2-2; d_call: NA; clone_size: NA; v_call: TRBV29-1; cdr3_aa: CSGLGQGNTGELFF; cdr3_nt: TGCAGCGGGCTAGGCCAGGGGAACACCGGGGAGCTGTTTTTT
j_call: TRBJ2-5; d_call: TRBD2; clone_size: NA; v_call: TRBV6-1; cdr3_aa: CASSGTTTLEQYF; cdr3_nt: TGTGCCAGCTCCGGGACTACGACCTTGGAGCAGTACTTC
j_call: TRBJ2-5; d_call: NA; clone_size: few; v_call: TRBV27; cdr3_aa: CASSPLTRQETQYF; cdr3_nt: TGTGCCAGCAGTCCCCTAACCCGACAAGAGACCCAGTACTTC
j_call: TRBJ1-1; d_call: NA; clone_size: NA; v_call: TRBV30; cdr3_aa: CAWSGDPGTEAFF; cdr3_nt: TGTGCCTGGAGCGGGGACCCAGGGACTGAAGCTTTCTTT
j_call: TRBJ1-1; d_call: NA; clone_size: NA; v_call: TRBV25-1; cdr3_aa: CASSGIGGAEAFF; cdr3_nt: TGTGCCAGCAGTGGGATAGGGGGGGCTGAAGCTTTCTTT
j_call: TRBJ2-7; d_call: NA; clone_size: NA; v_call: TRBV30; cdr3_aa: CAWSGNYEQYF; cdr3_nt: TGTGCCTGGAGTGGCAACTACGAGCAGTACTTC
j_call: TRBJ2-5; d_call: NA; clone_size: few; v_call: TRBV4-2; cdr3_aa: CASSQGGPGSEETQYF; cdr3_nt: TGTGCCAGCAGCCAGGGGGGACCAGGGTCGGAAGAGACCCAGTACTTC
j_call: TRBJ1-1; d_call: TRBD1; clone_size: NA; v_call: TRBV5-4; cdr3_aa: CASSSGQGYTEAFF; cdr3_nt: TGTGCCAGCAGCTCGGGACAGGGCTACACTGAAGCTTTCTTT
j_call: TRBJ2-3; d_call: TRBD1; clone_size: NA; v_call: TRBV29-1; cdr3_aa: CSAERQGTDTQYF; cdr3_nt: TGCAGCGCGGAGAGACAGGGAACAGATACGCAGTATTTT
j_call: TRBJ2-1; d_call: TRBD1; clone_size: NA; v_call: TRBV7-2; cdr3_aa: CASSQQGGLGNEQFF; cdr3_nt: TGTGCCAGCAGCCAGCAAGGGGGCCTGGGCAATGAGCAGTTCTTC
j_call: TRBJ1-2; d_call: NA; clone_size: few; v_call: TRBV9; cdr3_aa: CASSVAGASYTF; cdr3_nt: TGTGCCAGCAGCGTAGCCGGGGCTAGCTACACCTTC
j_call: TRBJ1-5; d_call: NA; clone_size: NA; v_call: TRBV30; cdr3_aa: CAWSEVLGGNQPQHF; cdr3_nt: TGTGCCTGGAGTGAGGTGTTGGGTGGCAATCAGCCCCAGCATTTT
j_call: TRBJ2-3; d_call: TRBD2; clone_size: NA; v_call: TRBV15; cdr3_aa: CATSAQTGTIPDTQYF; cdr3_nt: TGTGCCACCAGCGCGCAAACCGGGACTATCCCAGATACGCAGTATTTT
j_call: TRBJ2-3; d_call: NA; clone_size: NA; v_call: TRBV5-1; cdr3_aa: CASRLGFPYTDTQYF; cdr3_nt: TGCGCCAGCAGACTAGGGTTTCCCTACACAGATACGCAGTATTTT
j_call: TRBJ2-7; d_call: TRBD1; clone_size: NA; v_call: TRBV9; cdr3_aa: CASSVVGGAEQYF; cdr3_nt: TGTGCCAGCAGCGTAGTAGGGGGCGCCGAGCAGTACTTC
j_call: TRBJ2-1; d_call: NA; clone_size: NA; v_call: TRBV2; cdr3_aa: CASSFQGYEQFF; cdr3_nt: TGTGCCAGCAGTTTCCAGGGCTATGAGCAGTTCTTC
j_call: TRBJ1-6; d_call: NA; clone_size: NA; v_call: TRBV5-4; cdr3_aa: CASSSGGIGSPLHF; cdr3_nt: TGTGCCAGCAGCTCGGGGGGAATAGGCTCACCCCTCCACTTT
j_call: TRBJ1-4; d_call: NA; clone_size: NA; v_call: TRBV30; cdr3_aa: CASYRRGAGEKLFF; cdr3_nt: TGTGCCTCCTACCGACGGGGGGCAGGAGAAAAACTGTTTTTT
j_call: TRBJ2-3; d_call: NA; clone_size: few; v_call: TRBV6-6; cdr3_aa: CASSYSGTVSTDTQYF; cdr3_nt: TGTGCCAGCAGTTACTCTGGAACCGTTAGCACAGATACGCAGTATTTT
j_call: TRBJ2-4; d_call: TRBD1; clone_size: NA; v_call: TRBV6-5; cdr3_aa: CASIQTGENIQYF; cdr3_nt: TGTGCCAGCATTCAGACAGGGGAAAACATTCAGTACTTC
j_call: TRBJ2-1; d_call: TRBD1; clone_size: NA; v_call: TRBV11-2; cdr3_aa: CASSTRTGGYEQFF; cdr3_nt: TGTGCCAGCAGCACCCGGACAGGGGGCTATGAGCAGTTCTTC
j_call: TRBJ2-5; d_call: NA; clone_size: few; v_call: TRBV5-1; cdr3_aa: CASSLSAALETQYF; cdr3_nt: TGCGCCAGCAGCTTGTCTGCAGCCTTAGAGACCCAGTACTTC
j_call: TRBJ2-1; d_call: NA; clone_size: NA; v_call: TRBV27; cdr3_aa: CASSLSLGNSYNEQFF; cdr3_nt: TGTGCCAGCAGTTTATCCTTGGGGAATTCCTACAATGAGCAGTTCTTC
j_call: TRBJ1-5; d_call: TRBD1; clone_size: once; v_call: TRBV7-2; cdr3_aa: CASSRDRASNQPQHF; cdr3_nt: TGTGCCAGCAGCAGGGACAGGGCTAGCAATCAGCCCCAGCATTTT
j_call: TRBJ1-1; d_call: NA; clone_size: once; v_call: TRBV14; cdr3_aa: CASSQHPIGLNTEAFF; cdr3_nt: TGTGCCAGCAGCCAGCACCCGATTGGGCTGAACACTGAAGCTTTCTTT
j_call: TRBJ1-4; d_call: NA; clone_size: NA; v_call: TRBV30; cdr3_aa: CAWSRGYEKLFF; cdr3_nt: TGTGCCTGGAGTCGCGGGTACGAAAAACTGTTTTTT